Sequencing of this TCR beta chain was carried out in a study of T-cell reconstitution after alpha-beta-depleted transplantation in children. This clonotype turned up a few times. Preparation of the TCRbeta library used unique molecular identifiers. TCRdb called the PCR reads again in MiXCR, with one record for every CDR3 protein. The table shows 600,000 to 700,000 distinct CDR3 sequences, with under 15% occurring only once. The material sequenced was PBMCs, taken before TCRalphabeta/CD19-depleted stem cell transplant. This sequence was found in a girl aged 2 to 10 with congenital amegakaryocytic thrombocytopenia, due to receive a stem cell transplant.

The CDR3 DNA reads TGTGCCAGCAGGGGGGTGGGCTTAAATCAGCCCCAGCATTTT. Encoded protein: CASRGVGLNQPQHF. This chain connects TRBV28 to TRBJ1-5, with D maybe TRBD1 (5 bases). V lost 6 bases and J 4 bases, leaving 13 bases between the germline ends. This CDR3 comprises 14 residues. Germline V gene lookup returns CDR1 MDHEN and CDR2 SYDVKM.